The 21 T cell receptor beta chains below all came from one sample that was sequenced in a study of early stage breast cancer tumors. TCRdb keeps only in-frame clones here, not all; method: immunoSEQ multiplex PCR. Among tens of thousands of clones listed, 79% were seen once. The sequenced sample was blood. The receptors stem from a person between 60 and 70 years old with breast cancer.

CDR3 amino acids: CASSLTRGGGSEQYF. As DNA, the CDR3 is TGTGCCAGCTCCCTAACCAGGGGTGGTGGTAGCGAGCAGTACTTC. The J gene is TRBJ2-7, the V gene TRBV6-6; D possibly corresponds to TRBD1 (6 bases). CDR1 is MNHNY, CDR2 SVGAGI, per germline (reference sequence). The V gene lost 8 bases and the J gene lost 6 bases, with 23 bases spanning the gap. The CDR3 has 15 residues.

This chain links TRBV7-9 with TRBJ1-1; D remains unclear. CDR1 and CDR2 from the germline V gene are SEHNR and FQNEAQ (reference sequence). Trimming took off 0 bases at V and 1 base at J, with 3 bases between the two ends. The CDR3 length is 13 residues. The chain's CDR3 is CASSLAWNTEAFF. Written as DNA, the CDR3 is TGTGCCAGCAGCTTAGCGTGGAACACTGAAGCTTTCTTT.

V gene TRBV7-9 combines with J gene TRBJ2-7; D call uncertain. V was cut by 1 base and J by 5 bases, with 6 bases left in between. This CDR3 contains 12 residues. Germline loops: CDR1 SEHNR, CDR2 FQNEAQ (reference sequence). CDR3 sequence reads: CASSLEADEQYF. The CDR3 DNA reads TGTGCCAGCAGCTTAGAAGCTGACGAGCAGTACTTC.

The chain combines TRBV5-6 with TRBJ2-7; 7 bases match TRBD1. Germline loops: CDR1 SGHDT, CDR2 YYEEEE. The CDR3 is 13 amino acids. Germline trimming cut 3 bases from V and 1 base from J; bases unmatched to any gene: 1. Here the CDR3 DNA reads TGTGCCAGCAGCTACAGGGGTTCCTACGAGCAGTACTTC. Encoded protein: CASSYRGSYEQYF.

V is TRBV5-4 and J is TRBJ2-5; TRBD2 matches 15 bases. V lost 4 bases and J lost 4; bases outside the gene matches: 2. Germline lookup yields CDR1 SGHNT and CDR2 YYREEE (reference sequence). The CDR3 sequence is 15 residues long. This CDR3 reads CASSRGLAGGETQYF. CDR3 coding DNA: TGTGCCAGCAGCCGGGGACTAGCGGGGGGAGAGACCCAGTACTTC.

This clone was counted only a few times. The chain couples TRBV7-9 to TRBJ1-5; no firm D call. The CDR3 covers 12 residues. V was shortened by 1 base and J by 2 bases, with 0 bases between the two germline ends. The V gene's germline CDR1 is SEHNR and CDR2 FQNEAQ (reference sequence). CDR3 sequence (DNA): TGTGCCAGCAGCTTAGGCAATCAGCCCCAGCATTTT. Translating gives CASSLGNQPQHF.

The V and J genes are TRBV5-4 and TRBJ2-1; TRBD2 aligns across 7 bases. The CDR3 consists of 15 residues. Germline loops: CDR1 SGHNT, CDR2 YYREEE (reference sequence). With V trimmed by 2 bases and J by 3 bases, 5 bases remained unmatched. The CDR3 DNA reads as TGTGCCAGCAGCTTAAGCGGGACCTACTACAATGAGCAGTTCTTC. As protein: CASSLSGTYYNEQFF.

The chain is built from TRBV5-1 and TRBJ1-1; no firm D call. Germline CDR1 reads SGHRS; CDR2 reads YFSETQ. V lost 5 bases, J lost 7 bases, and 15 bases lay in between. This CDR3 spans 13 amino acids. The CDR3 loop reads CASSPEYSGEAFF. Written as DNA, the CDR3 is TGCGCCAGCAGTCCCGAATACAGCGGTGAAGCTTTCTTT.

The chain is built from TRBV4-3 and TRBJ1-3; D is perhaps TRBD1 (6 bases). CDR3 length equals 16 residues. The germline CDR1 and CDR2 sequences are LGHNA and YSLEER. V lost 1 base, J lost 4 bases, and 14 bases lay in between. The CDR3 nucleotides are TGCGCCAGCAGCCAAGGGACAGCGGTGACGGGAAACACCATATATTTT. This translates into CASSQGTAVTGNTIYF.

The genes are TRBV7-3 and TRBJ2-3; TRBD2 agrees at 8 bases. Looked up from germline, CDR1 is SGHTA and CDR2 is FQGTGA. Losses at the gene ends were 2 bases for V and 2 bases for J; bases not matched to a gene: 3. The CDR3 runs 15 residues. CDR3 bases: TGTGCCAGCAGCTTAGCGGGGGGAGACACAGATACGCAGTATTTT. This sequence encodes CASSLAGGDTDTQYF.

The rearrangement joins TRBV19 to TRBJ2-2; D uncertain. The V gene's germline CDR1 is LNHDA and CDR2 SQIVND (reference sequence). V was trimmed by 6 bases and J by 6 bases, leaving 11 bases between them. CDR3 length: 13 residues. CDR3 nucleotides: TGTGCCAGTAGAGAAGTTGCCGCCGGGGAGCTGTTTTTT. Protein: CASREVAAGELFF.

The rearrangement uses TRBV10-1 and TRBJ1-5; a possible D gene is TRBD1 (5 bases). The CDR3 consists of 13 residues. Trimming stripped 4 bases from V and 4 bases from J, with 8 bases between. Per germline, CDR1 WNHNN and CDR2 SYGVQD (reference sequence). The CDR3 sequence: CASSVAGNQPQHF. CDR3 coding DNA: TGCGCCAGCAGTGTCGCAGGGAATCAGCCCCAGCATTTT.

The CDR3, as DNA: TGTGCCAGCTCACCACCGACTAGCTCCTACGAGCAGTACTTC. Translating gives CASSPPTSSYEQYF. This chain connects TRBV18 to TRBJ2-7; tentative D call: TRBD2 (6 bases). Germline V gene lookup returns CDR1 KGHSH and CDR2 LQKENI. This CDR3 comprises 14 residues. The V end lost 0 bases, the J end lost 0 bases, and 6 bases lay between the germline ends.

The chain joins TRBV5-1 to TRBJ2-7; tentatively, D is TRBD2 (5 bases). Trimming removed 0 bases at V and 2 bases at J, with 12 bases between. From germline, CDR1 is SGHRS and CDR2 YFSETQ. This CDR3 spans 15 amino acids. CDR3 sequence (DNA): TGCGCCAGCAGCTTGGGTTCCGGGGTGGCCTACGAGCAGTACTTC. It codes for CASSLGSGVAYEQYF. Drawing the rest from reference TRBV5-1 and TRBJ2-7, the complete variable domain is KAGVTQTPRYLIKTRGQQVTLSCSPISGHRSVSWYQQTPGQGLQFLFEYFSETQRNKGNFPGRFSGRQFSNSRSEMNVSTLELGDSALYLCASSLGSGVAYEQYFGPGTRLTVT.

In DNA, the CDR3 is TGTGCCACCCACTCAACGGGCACAGATACGCAGTATTTT. Translation: CATHSTGTDTQYF. The chain links TRBV10-3 to TRBJ2-3; D is unresolved. Trimming stripped 10 bases from V and 1 base from J, with 12 bases between. This CDR3 comprises 13 residues. CDR1 is ENHRY and CDR2 is SYGVKD in the germline V gene.

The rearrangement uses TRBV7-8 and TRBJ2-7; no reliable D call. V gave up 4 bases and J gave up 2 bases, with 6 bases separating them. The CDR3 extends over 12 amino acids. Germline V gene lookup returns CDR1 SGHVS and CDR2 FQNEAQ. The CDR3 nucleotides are TGTGCCAGCAGCTGGGGTGCCTACGAGCAGTACTTC. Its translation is CASSWGAYEQYF. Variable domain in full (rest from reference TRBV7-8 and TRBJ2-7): GAGVSQSPRYKVAKRGQDVALRCDPISGHVSLFWYQQALGQGPEFLTYFQNEAQLDKSGLPSDRFFAERPEGSVSTLKIQRTQQEDSAVYLCASSWGAYEQYFGPGTRLTVT.

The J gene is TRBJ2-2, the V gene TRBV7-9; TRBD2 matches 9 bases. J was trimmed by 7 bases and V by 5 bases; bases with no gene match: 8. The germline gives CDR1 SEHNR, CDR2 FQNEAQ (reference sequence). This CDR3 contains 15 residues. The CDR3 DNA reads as TGTGCCAGCAGCGCCCTAGCGGGAATCGGCGGGGAGCTGTTTTTT. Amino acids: CASSALAGIGGELFF.

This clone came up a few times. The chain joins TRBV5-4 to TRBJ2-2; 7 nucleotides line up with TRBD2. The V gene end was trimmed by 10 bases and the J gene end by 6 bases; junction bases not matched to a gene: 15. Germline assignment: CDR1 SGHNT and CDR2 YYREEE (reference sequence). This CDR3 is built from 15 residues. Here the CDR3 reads CAGTIAGRVAGELFF. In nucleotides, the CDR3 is TGTGCCGGAACGATTGCAGGGAGGGTGGCCGGGGAGCTGTTTTTT.

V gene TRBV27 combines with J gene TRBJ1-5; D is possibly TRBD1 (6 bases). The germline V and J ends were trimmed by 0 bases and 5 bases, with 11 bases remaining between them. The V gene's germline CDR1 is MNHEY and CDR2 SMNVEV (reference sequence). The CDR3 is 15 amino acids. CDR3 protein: CASSLSGGGDQPQHF. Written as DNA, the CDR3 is TGTGCCAGCAGTTTATCGGGCGGGGGCGATCAGCCCCAGCATTTT.

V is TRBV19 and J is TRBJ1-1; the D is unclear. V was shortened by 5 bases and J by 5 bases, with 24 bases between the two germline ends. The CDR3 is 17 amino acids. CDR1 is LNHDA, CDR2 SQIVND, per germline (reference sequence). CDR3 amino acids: CASSAPGRPFLGTEAFF. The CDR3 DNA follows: TGTGCCAGTAGTGCGCCCGGCCGGCCCTTCCTTGGGACTGAAGCTTTCTTT.

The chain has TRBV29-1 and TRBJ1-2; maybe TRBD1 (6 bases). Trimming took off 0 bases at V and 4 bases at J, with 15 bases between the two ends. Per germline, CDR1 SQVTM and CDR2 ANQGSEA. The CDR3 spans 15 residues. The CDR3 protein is CSVEDTGTRRYGYTF. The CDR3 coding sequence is TGCAGCGTTGAAGACACCGGGACAAGGCGCTATGGCTACACCTTC.